Below are 29 T cell receptor beta chains sequenced from a single sample in a study of T-cell reconstitution after alpha-beta-depleted transplantation in children. Unique molecular identifiers were incorporated into the prepared TCRbeta library. MiXCR, run by TCRdb on the PCR reads, gives a single entry per CDR3 protein. Counted here are about 980,000 distinct CDR3 sequences, about 30% occurring once; the ten biggest clones make up approximately 30%. Specimen: PBMCs, mostly from graft donor cells, collected 360 days after TCRalphabeta/CD19-depleted stem cell transplant. The receptors stem from a boy under two years old who had a stem cell transplant for SCID, so the T cells may come from the graft donor.

This clonotype was found a few times. For the CDR3, the DNA is TGTGCCACCAGTGCCTCCGGGTACGACAATGAGCAGTTCTTC. Translating it yields CATSASGYDNEQFF. The chain carries TRBV24-1 and TRBJ2-1; D not certain. Trimming shortened V by 5 bases and J by 5 bases, and 12 bases separated the two germline ends. The CDR3 contains 14 residues. Looked up from germline, CDR1 is KGHDR and CDR2 is SFDVKD.

This clonotype was seen a few times. The CDR3 spells CSASRDRVNTGELFF. The CDR3, as DNA: TGCAGTGCTAGTCGGGACAGGGTGAACACCGGGGAGCTGTTTTTT. This rearrangement joins TRBV20-1 to TRBJ2-2; 9 nucleotides align to TRBD1. The CDR3 sequence is 15 residues long. Germline assignment: CDR1 DFQATT and CDR2 SNEGSKA (reference sequence). The V and J ends lost 3 bases and 1 base, in that order; junction bases with no gene match: 3.

This sequence joins TRBV6-1 and TRBJ1-1; 11 bases are a match to TRBD1. CDR3 length: 16 amino acids. Trimming at V came to 7 bases and at J to 5 bases, leaving 12 bases not matched to a gene. In germline, CDR1 is MNHNS, CDR2 SASEGT. CDR3 DNA sequence: TGTGCCAGCACCCAGGACAGGGGGCAAGGGGGAACTGAAGCTTTCTTT. Encoded protein: CASTQDRGQGGTEAFF.

This clonotype was counted a single time. The CDR3 coding sequence is TGTGCCAGTAGTATCGGGCAGGGGAATAACGAGCAGTACTTC. Translation gives CASSIGQGNNEQYF. V usage is TRBV19 and J usage is TRBJ2-7; tentative D call: TRBD1 (6 bases). The ends were cut back, 3 bases at V and 5 bases at J, with 14 bases in the middle. Per germline, CDR1 LNHDA and CDR2 SQIVND (reference sequence). The CDR3 has 14 residues. Supplemented by reference TRBV19 and TRBJ2-7, the full variable domain reads DGGITQSPKYLFRKEGQNVTLSCEQNLNHDAMYWYRQDPGQGLRLIYYSQIVNDFQKGDIAEGYSVSREKKESFPLTVTSAQKNPTAFYLCASSIGQGNNEQYFGPGTRLTVT.

This clonotype was observed a few times. V gene TRBV12-3 or TRBV12-4 combines with J gene TRBJ2-7; 7 positions agree with TRBD1. The CDR3 has 13 residues. V was clipped by 6 bases and J by 9 bases; unmatched bases: 11. The CDR3, as DNA: TGTGCCAGCAGCCCCGGGACAGAGGGGACGCAGTACTTC. Translated: CASSPGTEGTQYF.

In this sample, this clonotype turned up a few times. The chain joins TRBV6-2 or TRBV6-3 to TRBJ2-1, with a weak D call TRBD1 (5 bases). Trimming removed 7 bases at V and 3 bases at J, with 16 bases between. CDR3 size: 15 residues. The germline gives CDR1 MNHEY, CDR2 SVGEGT. The CDR3 DNA follows: TGTGCCAGCACCCTGCAGGGAAATCTCTACAATGAGCAGTTCTTC. Protein product: CASTLQGNLYNEQFF.

This clonotype showed up just a few times. The chain uses TRBV5-1 and TRBJ2-3; D perhaps matches TRBD2 (6 bases). Trimming removed 4 bases from V and 1 base from J, with 13 bases in between. The CDR3 contains 15 residues. The V gene's germline CDR1 is SGHRS and CDR2 YFSETQ. The CDR3: CASSPDSGGTDTQYF. The DNA of the CDR3 is TGCGCCAGCAGCCCTGACTCGGGGGGCACAGATACGCAGTATTTT.

The rearrangement uses TRBV28 and TRBJ2-1, with D tentatively TRBD1 (6 bases). V was cut by 7 bases and J by 4 bases, with 17 bases left in between. The length of the CDR3 is 15 residues. Germline V gene sequence: CDR1 MDHEN, CDR2 SYDVKM. CDR3 nucleotides: TGTGCCAGCAATTCCGGGACACCAACTTACAATGAGCAGTTCTTC. Protein sequence: CASNSGTPTYNEQFF.

This clonotype was counted only a few times. The DNA for the CDR3 is TGTGCCAGCAGTTTTGCCCGGGGGGCCATCAATGAGCAGTTCTTC. Amino acid sequence: CASSFARGAINEQFF. This chain links TRBV12-3 or TRBV12-4 with TRBJ2-1; D is perhaps TRBD2 (7 bases). This CDR3 is 15 amino acids long. Trimming took off 3 bases at V and 6 bases at J, with 15 bases between the two ends.

This clonotype turned up a few times. The chain links TRBV7-3 to TRBJ2-1, with 12 nucleotides matching TRBD2. Germline trimming cut 4 bases from V and 0 bases from J; bases unmatched to any gene: 4. The CDR3 loop spans 17 amino acids. Germline V gives CDR1 SGHTA, CDR2 FQGTGA. The CDR3, as DNA: TGTGCCAGCAGCTCCCTAGCGGGGGGGAGCTCCTACAATGAGCAGTTCTTC. Protein sequence: CASSSLAGGSSYNEQFF.

The chain has TRBV6-1 and TRBJ1-2; D may be TRBD1 (5 bases). The CDR3 sequence is 13 residues long. Looked up from germline, CDR1 is MNHNS and CDR2 is SASEGT. Trimming removed 6 bases at V and 2 bases at J, with 10 bases between. The CDR3 sequence: CASRPTVNYGYTF. The CDR3 DNA is TGTGCCAGCAGGCCGACAGTGAACTATGGCTACACCTTC.

The V and J genes are TRBV4-1 and TRBJ2-5, with 10 nucleotides matching TRBD2. This CDR3 region has 17 residues. The trim removed 0 bases at V and 1 base at J, leaving 5 bases unmatched. Germline V lookup: CDR1 MGHRA, CDR2 YSYEKL. The CDR3, as DNA: TGCGCCAGCAGCCAAGATGCTAGCGGGGGCCTCCAAGAGACCCAGTACTTC. The encoded protein is CASSQDASGGLQETQYF.

This clonotype was detected only a few times. This rearrangement joins TRBV29-1 to TRBJ2-5, with TRBD1 as a possible D gene (6 bases). The germline gives CDR1 SQVTM, CDR2 ANQGSEA. The V end lost 4 bases, the J end lost 0 bases, and 21 bases lay between the germline ends. This CDR3 spans 17 amino acids. For the CDR3, the DNA is TGCAGCGTTGTTCAGGGGCCTGTCTTCGGTTACCAAGAGACCCAGTACTTC. It codes for CSVVQGPVFGYQETQYF.

There are a few counts of this clonotype. This sequence joins TRBV6-2 or TRBV6-3 and TRBJ1-1; maybe TRBD1 (6 bases). The V gene's germline CDR1 is MNHEY and CDR2 SVGEGT. The length of the CDR3 is 15 residues. V was clipped by 0 bases and J by 10 bases, with 18 bases between them. CDR3 residues: CASSYSSPTGTGAFF. CDR3 in DNA: TGTGCCAGCAGTTACTCGAGTCCCACAGGGACGGGAGCTTTCTTT.

There are a few counts of this clonotype. The CDR3 here is CASSPDGSKREQYF. Written as DNA, the CDR3 is TGCGCCAGCAGCCCGGACGGTTCGAAGCGGGAGCAGTACTTC. The V call is TRBV5-1, the J call TRBJ2-7, with a weak D call TRBD2 (5 bases). The germline CDR1 and CDR2 sequences are SGHRS and YFSETQ. The CDR3 is 14 amino acids. V lost 4 bases and J lost 7, with 18 bases in between. Using reference TRBV5-1 and TRBJ2-7 for the parts outside the CDR3, the full variable domain is KAGVTQTPRYLIKTRGQQVTLSCSPISGHRSVSWYQQTPGQGLQFLFEYFSETQRNKGNFPGRFSGRQFSNSRSEMNVSTLELGDSALYLCASSPDGSKREQYFGPGTRLTVT.

This clonotype was found a few times. The chain carries TRBV3-1 and TRBJ2-7; D call uncertain. This CDR3 comprises 14 residues. In germline, CDR1 is LGHDT, CDR2 YNNKEL (reference sequence). Trimming cost V 4 bases and J 2 bases, with 12 bases left between them. The DNA of the CDR3 is TGTGCCAGCAGCCGCCTACTTGAGACCTACGAGCAGTACTTC. Encoded protein: CASSRLLETYEQYF.

V gene TRBV25-1 combines with J gene TRBJ2-5, with D hard to call. The germline gives CDR1 MGHDK, CDR2 SYGVNS. CDR3 length: 13 amino acids. Trimming cost V 6 bases and J 1 base, with 9 bases left between them. The DNA of the CDR3 is TGTGCCAGCAGCCCGGACCTCCAAGAGACCCAGTACTTC. As protein: CASSPDLQETQYF.

This clonotype was seen many times. This chain connects TRBV7-2 to TRBJ1-1; D remains ambiguous. CDR3 length equals 14 residues. Germline loops: CDR1 SGHTA, CDR2 FQGNSA. V was cut by 3 bases and J by 5 bases, with 13 bases left in between. The CDR3 sequence: CASSLTRDRTEAFF. As DNA, the CDR3 is TGTGCCAGCAGCTTGACGAGGGATAGGACTGAAGCTTTCTTT. The full variable domain, with the rest looked up from reference TRBV7-2 and TRBJ1-1, is GAGVSQSPSNKVTEKGKDVELRCDPISGHTALYWYRQSLGQGLEFLIYFQGNSAPDKSGLPSDRFSAERTGGSVSTLTIQRTQQEDSAVYLCASSLTRDRTEAFFGQGTRLTVV.

The V call is TRBV11-2, the J call TRBJ1-1; no definite D call. The CDR3 is made up of 15 amino acids. The V end lost 2 bases, the J end lost 4 bases, and 14 bases lay between the germline ends. Germline CDR1 is SGHAT and CDR2 is FQNNGV. DNA of the CDR3: TGTGCCAGCAGCTTATTTGGGAGGAAGAGCACTGAAGCTTTCTTT. It specifies CASSLFGRKSTEAFF.

In its sample, this clonotype was seen a few times. CDR3 coding DNA: TGCGCCAGCAGCCCGTGGACAGGGGAGAGCGAGCAGTACTTC. It specifies CASSPWTGESEQYF. The chain couples TRBV5-1 to TRBJ2-7; 9 nucleotides agree with TRBD1. The CDR3 runs to 14 residues. V was clipped by 4 bases and J by 6 bases; unmatched bases: 8. Germline CDR1 SGHRS, CDR2 YFSETQ.

This clonotype has just a few counts. The chain joins TRBV5-5 to TRBJ2-2; D is perhaps TRBD2 (6 bases). Trimming left V 2 bases short and J 0 bases short, with 11 bases between. This CDR3 region has 16 residues. Germline V CDR1 and CDR2: SGHKS, YYEKEE (reference sequence). The CDR3 DNA reads as TGTGCCAGCAGCTTCGGGGGACGGACGAACACCGGGGAGCTGTTTTTT. It codes for CASSFGGRTNTGELFF.

The V call is TRBV20-1, the J call TRBJ1-1; D remains unclear. V lost 3 bases to trimming and J lost 8 bases, with 13 bases between them. The CDR3 has 12 amino acids. Looked up from germline, CDR1 is DFQATT and CDR2 is SNEGSKA (reference sequence). CDR3 bases: TGCAGTGCTAGTAGGGCAGGCCAAGAAGCTTTCTTT. Translated: CSASRAGQEAFF.

V is TRBV29-1 and J is TRBJ1-2; unclear D gene. Trimming shortened V by 7 bases and J by 2 bases, and 14 bases separated the two germline ends. CDR1 SQVTM and CDR2 ANQGSEA come from the germline V gene. The CDR3 extends over 13 amino acids. The CDR3 loop reads CSACLSGNYGYTF. DNA for the CDR3: TGCAGCGCCTGCTTATCGGGGAACTATGGCTACACCTTC.

The J gene is TRBJ2-5, the V gene TRBV24-1; weak D call: TRBD2 (5 bases). CDR1 KGHDR and CDR2 SFDVKD come from the germline V gene. This CDR3 comprises 13 residues. V was clipped by 4 bases and J by 3 bases, with 8 bases between them. CDR3 region: CATSESGEETQYF. DNA of the CDR3: TGTGCCACCAGTGAAAGCGGCGAAGAGACCCAGTACTTC.

J is TRBJ1-1 and V is TRBV18; no definite D call. The V gene lost 3 bases and the J gene lost 5 bases, with 13 bases spanning the gap. The CDR3 totals 14 residues. Germline CDR1 reads KGHSH; CDR2 reads LQKENI. The CDR3 reads CASSPRPEGTEAFF. CDR3 DNA sequence: TGTGCCAGCTCACCTCGCCCAGAGGGAACTGAAGCTTTCTTT. Filled out from reference TRBV18 and TRBJ1-1, the complete variable domain reads NAGVMQNPRHLVRRRGQEARLRCSPMKGHSHVYWYRQLPEEGLKFMVYLQKENIIDESGMPKERFSAEFPKEGPSILRIQQVVRGDSAAYFCASSPRPEGTEAFFGQGTRLTVV.

V usage is TRBV7-3 and J usage is TRBJ2-1; tentatively, D is TRBD2 (6 bases). From germline, CDR1 is SGHTA and CDR2 FQGTGA. This CDR3 spans 15 amino acids. The V gene lost 5 bases and the J gene lost 3 bases, with 14 bases spanning the gap. CDR3 loop: CASSLRGADYNEQFF. In nucleotides, the CDR3 is TGTGCCAGCAGCCTTCGCGGGGCGGACTACAATGAGCAGTTCTTC.

This clonotype was detected only a few times. The V call is TRBV12-3 or TRBV12-4, the J call TRBJ1-5; D unclear. Deletions cut 5 bases from V and 5 bases from J, with 13 bases between. CDR3 length: 14 amino acids. The CDR3 loop is CASSPESGYQPQHF. DNA for the CDR3: TGTGCCAGCAGTCCCGAGTCCGGTTATCAGCCCCAGCATTTT.

V and J are TRBV20-1 and TRBJ1-3, with a weak D call TRBD1 (6 bases). Germline CDR1 DFQATT, CDR2 SNEGSKA (reference sequence). This CDR3 contains 14 residues. Trimming stripped 3 bases from V and 4 bases from J, with 13 bases between. The chain's CDR3 is CSARGGQLGNTIYF. CDR3 bases: TGCAGTGCTAGGGGCGGACAGCTAGGAAACACCATATATTTT.

This sequence joins TRBV20-1 and TRBJ2-7; 7 nucleotides agree with TRBD2. The CDR3 spans 14 residues. The germline V gene has CDR1 DFQATT and CDR2 SNEGSKA (reference sequence). V dropped 3 bases and J dropped 2; count of bases not matched to a gene: 7. CDR3 nucleotides: TGCAGTGCTAGTAGTCTGGGAGGGACCTACGAGCAGTACTTC. Amino acids: CSASSLGGTYEQYF.